This TCR beta chain was profiled in a study of shared clonotypes between healthy human individuals. Sequencing used immunoSEQ multiplex PCR; TCRdb keeps in-frame clones, though not all of them. The repertoire holds 2.3 million or so clones, with just over 90% as singletons. This CDR3 has 15 amino acids. The germline CDR1 and CDR2 sequences are MGHRA and YSYEKL. With V trimmed by 0 bases and J by 6 bases, 3 bases remained unmatched. V and J are TRBV4-1 and TRBJ2-3; 10 positions agree with TRBD1. The sample was naive CD4+ T cells from PBMCs. Subset defined: CD45RA+ positively selected. The TCR originated in a man between 18 and 29 years old in good health. Some clones in this sample may be carry-over from other donors' samples. For the CDR3, the DNA is TGCGCCAGCAGCCAAGAGGGGGGACAGGGGGATACGCAGTATTTT. Encoded protein: CASSQEGGQGDTQYF.